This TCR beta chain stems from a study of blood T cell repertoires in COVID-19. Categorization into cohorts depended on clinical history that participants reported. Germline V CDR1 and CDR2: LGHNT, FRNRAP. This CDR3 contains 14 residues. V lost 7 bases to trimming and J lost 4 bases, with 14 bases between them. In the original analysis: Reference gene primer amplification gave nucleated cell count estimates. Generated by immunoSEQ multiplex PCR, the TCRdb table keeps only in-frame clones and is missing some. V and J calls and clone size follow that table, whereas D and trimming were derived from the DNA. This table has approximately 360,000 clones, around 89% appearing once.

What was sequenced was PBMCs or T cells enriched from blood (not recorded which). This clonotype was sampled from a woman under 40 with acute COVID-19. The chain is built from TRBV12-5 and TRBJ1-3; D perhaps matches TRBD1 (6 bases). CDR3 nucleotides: TGTGCTAGTGCACAGGGACACGACGGAAACACCATATATTTT. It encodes CASAQGHDGNTIYF.